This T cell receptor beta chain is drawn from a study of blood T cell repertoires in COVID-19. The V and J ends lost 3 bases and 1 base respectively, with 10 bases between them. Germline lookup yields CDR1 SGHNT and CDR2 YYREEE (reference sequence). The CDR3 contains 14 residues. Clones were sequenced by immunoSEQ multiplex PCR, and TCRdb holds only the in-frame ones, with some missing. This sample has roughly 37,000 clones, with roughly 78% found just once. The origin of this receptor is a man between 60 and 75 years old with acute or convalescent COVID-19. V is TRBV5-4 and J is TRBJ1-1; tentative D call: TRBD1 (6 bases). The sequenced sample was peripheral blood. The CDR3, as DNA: TGTGCCAGCAGCTCGGACAGTTGGAACACTGAAGCTTTCTTT. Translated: CASSSDSWNTEAFF.